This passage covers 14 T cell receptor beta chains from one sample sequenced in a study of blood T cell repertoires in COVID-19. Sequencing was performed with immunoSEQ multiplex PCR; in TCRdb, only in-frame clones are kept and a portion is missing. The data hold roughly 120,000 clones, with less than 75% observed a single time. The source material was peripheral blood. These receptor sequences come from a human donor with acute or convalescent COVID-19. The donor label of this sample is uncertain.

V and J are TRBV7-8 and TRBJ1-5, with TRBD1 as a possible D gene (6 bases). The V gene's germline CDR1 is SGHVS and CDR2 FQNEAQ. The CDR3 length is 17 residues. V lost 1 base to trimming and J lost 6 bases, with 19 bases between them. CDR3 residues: CASSLDGLRGMAQPQHF. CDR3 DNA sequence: TGTGCCAGCAGCTTAGATGGGCTCAGGGGTATGGCTCAGCCCCAGCATTTT. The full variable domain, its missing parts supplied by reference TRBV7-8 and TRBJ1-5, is GAGVSQSPRYKVAKRGQDVALRCDPISGHVSLFWYQQALGQGPEFLTYFQNEAQLDKSGLPSDRFFAERPEGSVSTLKIQRTQQEDSAVYLCASSLDGLRGMAQPQHFGDGTRLSIL.

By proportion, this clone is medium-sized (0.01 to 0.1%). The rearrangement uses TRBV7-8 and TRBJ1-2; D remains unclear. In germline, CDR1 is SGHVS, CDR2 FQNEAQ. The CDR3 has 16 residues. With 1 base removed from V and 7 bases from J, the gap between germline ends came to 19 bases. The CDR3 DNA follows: TGTGCCAGCAGCTTAGGAAGGGAAGGAGGAAGAAGTGGCTACACCTTC. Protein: CASSLGREGGRSGYTF. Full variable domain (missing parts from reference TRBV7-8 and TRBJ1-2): GAGVSQSPRYKVAKRGQDVALRCDPISGHVSLFWYQQALGQGPEFLTYFQNEAQLDKSGLPSDRFFAERPEGSVSTLKIQRTQQEDSAVYLCASSLGREGGRSGYTFGSGTRLTVV.

The CDR3 sequence is CAWSRGQGGAGELFF. CDR3 DNA sequence: TGTGCCTGGAGTAGGGGACAGGGGGGCGCCGGGGAGCTGTTTTTT. J is TRBJ2-2 and V is TRBV30; 11 nucleotides match TRBD1. Unmatched junction bases numbered 5, after V lost 2 bases and J lost 6 bases. The CDR3 extends over 15 amino acids. Per germline, CDR1 GTSNPN and CDR2 SVGIG (reference sequence).

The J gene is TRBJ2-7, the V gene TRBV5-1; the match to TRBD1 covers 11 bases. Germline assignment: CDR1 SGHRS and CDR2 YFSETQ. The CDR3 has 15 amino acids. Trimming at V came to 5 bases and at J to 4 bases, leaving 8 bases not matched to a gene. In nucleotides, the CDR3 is TGCGCCAGCAGGCCCGGGACAGGGGGTCGGTACGAGCAGTACTTC. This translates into CASRPGTGGRYEQYF.

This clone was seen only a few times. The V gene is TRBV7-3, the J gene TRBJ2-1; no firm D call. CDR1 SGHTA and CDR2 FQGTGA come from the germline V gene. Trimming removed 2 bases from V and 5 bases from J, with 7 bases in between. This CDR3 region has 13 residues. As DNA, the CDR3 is TGTGCCAGCAGCTTATACACCAACAATGAGCAGTTCTTC. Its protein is CASSLYTNNEQFF.

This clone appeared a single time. The CDR3 DNA reads TGTGCCAGTAGAGTGCAGGGGGCGCATACTGAAGCTTTCTTT. Translating gives CASRVQGAHTEAFF. The gene calls are TRBV19 and TRBJ1-1; 8 bases match TRBD1. The CDR3 spans 14 residues. The V gene end was trimmed by 6 bases and the J gene end by 5 bases; junction bases not matched to a gene: 8. In germline, CDR1 is LNHDA, CDR2 SQIVND (reference sequence).

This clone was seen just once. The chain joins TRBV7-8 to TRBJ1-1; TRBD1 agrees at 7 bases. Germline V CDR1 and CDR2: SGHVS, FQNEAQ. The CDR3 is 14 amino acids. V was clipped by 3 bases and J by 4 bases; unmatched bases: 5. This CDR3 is CASSFRQGLTEAFF. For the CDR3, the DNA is TGTGCCAGCAGCTTCCGACAGGGCCTCACTGAAGCTTTCTTT.

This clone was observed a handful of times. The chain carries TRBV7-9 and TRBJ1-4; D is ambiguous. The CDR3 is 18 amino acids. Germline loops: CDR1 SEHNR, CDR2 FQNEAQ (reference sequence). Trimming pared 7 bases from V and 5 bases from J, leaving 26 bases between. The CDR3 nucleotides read TGTGCCAGCATTAGCCAGTGGGGAGCCACGGATGAGAATGAAAAACTGTTTTTT. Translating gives CASISQWGATDENEKLFF. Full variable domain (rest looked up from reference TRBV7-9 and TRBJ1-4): DTGVSQNPRHKITKRGQNVTFRCDPISEHNRLYWYRQTLGQGPEFLTYFQNEAQLEKSRLLSDRFSAERPKGSFSTLEIQRTEQGDSAMYLCASISQWGATDENEKLFFGSGTQLSVL.

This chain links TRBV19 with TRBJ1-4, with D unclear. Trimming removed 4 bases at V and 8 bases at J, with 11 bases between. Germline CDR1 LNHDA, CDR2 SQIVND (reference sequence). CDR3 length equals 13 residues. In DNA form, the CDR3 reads TGTGCCAGTAGTAAACCACCGGAGGAAAAACTGTTTTTT. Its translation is CASSKPPEEKLFF. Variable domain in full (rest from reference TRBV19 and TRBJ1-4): DGGITQSPKYLFRKEGQNVTLSCEQNLNHDAMYWYRQDPGQGLRLIYYSQIVNDFQKGDIAEGYSVSREKKESFPLTVTSAQKNPTAFYLCASSKPPEEKLFFGSGTQLSVL.

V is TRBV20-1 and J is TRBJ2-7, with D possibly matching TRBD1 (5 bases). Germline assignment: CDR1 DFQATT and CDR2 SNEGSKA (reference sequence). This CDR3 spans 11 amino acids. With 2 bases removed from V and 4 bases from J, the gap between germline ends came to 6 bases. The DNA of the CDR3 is TGCAGTGCTAGAAAGGGGTACGAGCAGTACTTC. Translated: CSARKGYEQYF.

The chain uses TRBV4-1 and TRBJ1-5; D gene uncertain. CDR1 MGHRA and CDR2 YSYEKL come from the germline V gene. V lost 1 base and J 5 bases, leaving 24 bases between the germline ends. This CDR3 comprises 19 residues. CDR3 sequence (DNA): TGCGCCAGCAGCCAAGGACAAGCCTTTGGCAGGATTGGCGATCAGCCCCAGCATTTT. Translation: CASSQGQAFGRIGDQPQHF.

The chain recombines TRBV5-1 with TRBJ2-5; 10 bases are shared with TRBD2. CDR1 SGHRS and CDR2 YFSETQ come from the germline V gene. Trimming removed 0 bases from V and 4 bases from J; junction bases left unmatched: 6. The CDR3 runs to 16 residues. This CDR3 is CASSLDVAGGGETQYF. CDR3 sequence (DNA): TGCGCCAGCAGCTTGGACGTAGCGGGGGGCGGAGAGACCCAGTACTTC.

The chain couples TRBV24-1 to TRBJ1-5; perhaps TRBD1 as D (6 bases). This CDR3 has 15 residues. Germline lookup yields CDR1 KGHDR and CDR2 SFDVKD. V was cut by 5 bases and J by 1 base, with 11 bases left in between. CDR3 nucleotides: TGTGCCACCAGTGCCGGGGGGCGCAGCAATCAGCCCCAGCATTTT. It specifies CATSAGGRSNQPQHF.

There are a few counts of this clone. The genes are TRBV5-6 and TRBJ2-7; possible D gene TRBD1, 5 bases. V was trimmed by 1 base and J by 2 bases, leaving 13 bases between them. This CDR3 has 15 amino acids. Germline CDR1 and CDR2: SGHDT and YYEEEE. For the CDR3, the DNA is TGTGCCAGCAGCTTGAGGCTGGACATAACCTACGAGCAGTACTTC. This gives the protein CASSLRLDITYEQYF.